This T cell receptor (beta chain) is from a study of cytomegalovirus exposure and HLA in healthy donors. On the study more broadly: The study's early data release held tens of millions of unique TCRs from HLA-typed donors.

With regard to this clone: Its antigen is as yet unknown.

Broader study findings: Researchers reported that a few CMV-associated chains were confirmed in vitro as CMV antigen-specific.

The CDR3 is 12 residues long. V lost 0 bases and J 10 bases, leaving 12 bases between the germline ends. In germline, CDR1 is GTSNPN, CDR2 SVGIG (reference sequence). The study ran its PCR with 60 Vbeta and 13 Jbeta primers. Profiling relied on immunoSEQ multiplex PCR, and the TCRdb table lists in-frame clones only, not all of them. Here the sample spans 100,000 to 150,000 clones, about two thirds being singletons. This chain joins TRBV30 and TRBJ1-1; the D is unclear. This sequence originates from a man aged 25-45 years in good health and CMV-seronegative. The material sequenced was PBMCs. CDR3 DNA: TGTGCCTGGAGTGTAACTCGGGGTGGAGCTTTCTTT. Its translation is CAWSVTRGGAFF. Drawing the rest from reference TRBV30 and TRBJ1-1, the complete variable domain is SQTIHQWPATLVQPVGSPLSLECTVEGTSNPNLYWYRQAAGRGLQLLFYSVGIGQISSEVPQNLSASRPQDRQFILSSKKLLLSDSGFYLCAWSVTRGGAFFGQGTRLTVV.